Presented here are 23 T cell receptor beta chains from one specimen sequenced in a study of CD8 T cells in Susac syndrome. An amount of RNA that ranged from roughly 0.45 to 1 ug was reverse transcribed with random hexamers. TCRdb passed the immunoSEQ multiplex PCR reads through MiXCR, listing each CDR3 protein once. The data show 80,000 or so distinct CDR3 sequences, 85% to 95% seen once. Sequencing was performed on CD4+ T cells from PBMCs. These receptors all come from a human donor with Susac syndrome.

The V and J genes are TRBV3-1 and TRBJ1-1; TRBD1 matches at 7 bases. The ends lost 1 base at V and 1 base at J; junction bases unmatched: 3. This CDR3 region has 15 residues. Germline V gives CDR1 LGHDT, CDR2 YNNKEL (reference sequence). In DNA, the CDR3 is TGTGCCAGCAGCCAAGGACAGGGTACGAACACTGAAGCTTTCTTT. As protein: CASSQGQGTNTEAFF.

This chain joins TRBV20-1 and TRBJ2-7, with 10 bases that match TRBD2. Germline V lookup: CDR1 DFQATT, CDR2 SNEGSKA (reference sequence). V was clipped by 1 base and J by 3 bases; unmatched bases: 9. This CDR3 comprises 16 residues. The CDR3 sequence is CSARVGTSGIIYEQYF. The DNA of the CDR3 is TGCAGTGCTAGAGTCGGAACTAGCGGGATTATCTACGAGCAGTACTTC.

The chain combines TRBV28 with TRBJ2-1, with 8 bases aligning to TRBD2. The germline gives CDR1 MDHEN, CDR2 SYDVKM. The CDR3 length is 12 residues. CDR3 coding DNA: TGTGCGTTACGCGGGAGGCGCAATGAGCAGTTCTTC. Translating it yields CALRGRRNEQFF. Filled out from reference TRBV28 and TRBJ2-1, the complete variable domain reads DVKVTQSSRYLVKRTGEKVFLECVQDMDHENMFWYRQDPGLGLRLIYFSYDVKMKEKGDIPEGYSVSREKKERFSLILESASTNQTSMYLCALRGRRNEQFFGPGTRLTVL.

The chain joins TRBV7-7 to TRBJ2-7; weak D call: TRBD2 (6 bases). The CDR3 is 15 residues long. Germline V lookup: CDR1 SSHAT, CDR2 FNYEAQ (reference sequence). Trimming stripped 5 bases from V and 0 bases from J, with 14 bases between. The CDR3 region has the DNA TGTGCCAGCAGCCTCGGGACTCCCGCCTCCTACGAGCAGTACTTC. It is translated as CASSLGTPASYEQYF.

As DNA, the CDR3 is TGCAGTGCTAGTGGGAGGGACGCTAACTATGGCTACACCTTC. Protein product: CSASGRDANYGYTF. The chain recombines TRBV20-1 with TRBJ1-2; D possibly corresponds to TRBD1 (5 bases). The CDR3 is made up of 14 amino acids. Germline assignment: CDR1 DFQATT and CDR2 SNEGSKA (reference sequence). The V end lost 3 bases, the J end lost 0 bases, and 11 bases lay between the germline ends.

This rearrangement joins TRBV5-5 to TRBJ2-1; TRBD1 matches at 8 bases. Germline lookup yields CDR1 SGHKS and CDR2 YYEKEE (reference sequence). The V and J ends lost 3 bases and 4 bases, in that order; junction bases with no gene match: 6. The CDR3 is 15 amino acids. Here the CDR3 reads CASSSSGGWYNEQFF. The CDR3 nucleotides read TGTGCCAGCAGCTCATCAGGGGGCTGGTACAATGAGCAGTTCTTC.

Only a few counts were recorded for this clonotype. The rearrangement uses TRBV30 and TRBJ2-7; 10 bases fit TRBD1. The CDR3 spans 13 residues. Unmatched junction bases numbered 4, after V lost 6 bases and J lost 2 bases. Germline-derived CDR1 and CDR2 are GTSNPN and SVGIG (reference sequence). The CDR3 DNA sequence: TGTGCCTGCCGGGACAGGGGTACCTACGAGCAGTACTTC. This codes for CACRDRGTYEQYF. Combining the CDR3 with reference TRBV30 and TRBJ2-7 gives the whole variable domain SQTIHQWPATLVQPVGSPLSLECTVEGTSNPNLYWYRQAAGRGLQLLFYSVGIGQISSEVPQNLSASRPQDRQFILSSKKLLLSDSGFYLCACRDRGTYEQYFGPGTRLTVT.

The chain uses TRBV5-1 and TRBJ1-1, with D perhaps matching TRBD1 (6 bases). V lost 7 bases and J 6 bases, leaving 16 bases between the germline ends. Per germline, CDR1 SGHRS and CDR2 YFSETQ. The CDR3 sequence is 13 residues long. This chain's CDR3 is CASLAPGGSEAFF. In nucleotides, the CDR3 is TGCGCCAGCTTGGCCCCCGGGGGCTCTGAAGCTTTCTTT.

V and J are TRBV19 and TRBJ2-5, with 8 bases fitting TRBD1. The CDR3 loop spans 17 amino acids. CDR1 is LNHDA, CDR2 SQIVND, per germline (reference sequence). V gave up 2 bases and J gave up 2 bases; unmatched junction bases: 10. The CDR3 DNA reads as TGTGCCAGTAGTATAAAGGGATCGGGACAGGCTCAAGAGACCCAGTACTTC. Protein product: CASSIKGSGQAQETQYF.

The V call is TRBV3-1, the J call TRBJ2-1; possible D gene TRBD2, 5 bases. Germline CDR1 is LGHDT and CDR2 is YNNKEL (reference sequence). V was shortened by 2 bases and J by 6 bases, with 14 bases between the two germline ends. The CDR3 has 15 amino acids. CDR3 nucleotide sequence: TGTGCCAGCAGCCAAAGTAGAAGGGAGAGCAATGAGCAGTTCTTC. Translated, it gives CASSQSRRESNEQFF.

The chain uses TRBV20-1 and TRBJ2-1; D remains ambiguous. From germline, CDR1 is DFQATT and CDR2 SNEGSKA (reference sequence). The CDR3 has 14 amino acids. Trimming left V 5 bases short and J 0 bases short, with 11 bases between. CDR3 region: CSAALRSSYNEQFF. The CDR3 DNA reads as TGCAGTGCTGCGTTGAGAAGCTCCTACAATGAGCAGTTCTTC.

The CDR3 DNA follows: TGTGCCAGCAGCCAAGACCCGACTAGGGCGGCGTACGAGCAGTACTTC. Its translation is CASSQDPTRAAYEQYF. This rearrangement joins TRBV3-1 to TRBJ2-7; the D gene is possibly TRBD2 (6 bases). CDR3 length: 16 residues. The germline CDR1 and CDR2 sequences are LGHDT and YNNKEL (reference sequence). Trimming took 0 bases from V and 4 from J, leaving 16 bases between them.

This chain uses TRBV20-1 with TRBJ2-1; the match to TRBD2 covers 10 bases. CDR3 length: 16 amino acids. J gave up 2 bases and V 5 bases, and 9 bases lay outside the gene matches. CDR1 DFQATT and CDR2 SNEGSKA come from the germline V gene (reference sequence). CDR3 amino acids: CSAGSSGRDTYNEQFF. The DNA of the CDR3 is TGCAGTGCTGGGTCCAGCGGGAGGGATACCTACAATGAGCAGTTCTTC.

The chain uses TRBV5-1 and TRBJ1-6; D not resolved. The germline CDR1 and CDR2 sequences are SGHRS and YFSETQ. The germline V and J ends were trimmed by 1 base and 5 bases, with 7 bases remaining between them. This CDR3 is built from 14 residues. The CDR3 here is CASSLRWDNSPLHF. DNA for the CDR3: TGCGCCAGCAGCTTGAGGTGGGATAATTCACCCCTCCACTTT.

The genes are TRBV6-5 and TRBJ1-1; the match to TRBD1 covers 7 bases. The ends lost 5 bases at V and 3 bases at J; junction bases unmatched: 6. Germline lookup yields CDR1 MNHEY and CDR2 SVGAGI. CDR3 size: 14 residues. The CDR3 nucleotides read TGTGCCAGCAGTCCTTGGACAGGATACACTGAAGCTTTCTTT. Residues: CASSPWTGYTEAFF.

V gene TRBV2 combines with J gene TRBJ2-1, with D possibly TRBD1 on 5 matching bases. CDR3 length: 12 residues. Trimming pared 7 bases from V and 14 bases from J, leaving 18 bases between. Germline CDR1 is SNHLY and CDR2 is FYNNEI. The CDR3: CASTEKQVSKFF. CDR3 DNA: TGTGCCAGCACCGAGAAACAGGTATCTAAGTTCTTC.

This clonotype was picked up one time. This chain uses TRBV6-2 or TRBV6-3 with TRBJ2-3; either TRBD1 or TRBD2 may supply D (5 bases each). Per the germline V gene, CDR1 is MNHEY and CDR2 is SVGEGT. V gave up 2 bases and J gave up 4 bases, with 13 bases separating them. The CDR3 spans 15 residues. CDR3 sequence (DNA): TGTGCCAGCAGTTACGGGCAGGGAGCCCCAGATACGCAGTATTTT. Amino acid sequence: CASSYGQGAPDTQYF.

The V gene is TRBV7-2, the J gene TRBJ2-5; D not certain. Germline loops: CDR1 SGHTA, CDR2 FQGNSA. V lost 2 bases, J lost 5 bases, and 6 bases lay in between. The length of the CDR3 is 12 residues. As DNA, the CDR3 is TGTGCCAGCAGCTTACTCGTTGAGACCCAGTACTTC. It codes for CASSLLVETQYF. The whole variable domain, remainder taken from reference TRBV7-2 and TRBJ2-5, is GAGVSQSPSNKVTEKGKDVELRCDPISGHTALYWYRQSLGQGLEFLIYFQGNSAPDKSGLPSDRFSAERTGGSVSTLTIQRTQQEDSAVYLCASSLLVETQYFGPGTRLLVL.

The chain recombines TRBV24-1 with TRBJ2-1; a possible D gene is TRBD1 (6 bases). CDR3 length equals 14 residues. Germline CDR1 KGHDR, CDR2 SFDVKD. The V end lost 1 base, the J end lost 8 bases, and 11 bases lay between the germline ends. CDR3 region: CATSDFTGFDEQFF. The CDR3 DNA follows: TGTGCCACCAGTGATTTCACAGGGTTCGATGAGCAGTTCTTC.

A word on this clonotype: An end of the junction does not agree with germline; a read error may underlie this. J is TRBJ1-1 and V is TRBV7-9, with D hard to call. This CDR3 is built from 11 residues. Germline CDR1 is SEHNR and CDR2 is FQNEAQ (reference sequence). The CDR3 DNA follows: TGTGCCAGCACAGAGGGAACTGAAGCCTTCTTT. Its translation: CASTEGTEAFF.

This sequence joins TRBV6-5 and TRBJ2-7, with 7 bases that match TRBD1. The germline CDR1 and CDR2 sequences are MNHEY and SVGAGI. The CDR3 spans 13 residues. V trimming: 2 bases; J trimming: 3 bases; junction bases outside the gene matches: 1. The CDR3: CASSYRTGYEQYF. The CDR3 bases are TGTGCCAGCAGTTACAGGACAGGCTACGAGCAGTACTTC.

The V gene is TRBV7-2, the J gene TRBJ2-1; D may be TRBD2 (7 bases). The CDR3 is 16 residues long. V lost 5 bases and J lost 5, with 19 bases in between. CDR1 and CDR2 (germline): SGHTA, FQGNSA. CDR3 amino acids: CASSPRKGGRNNEQFF. CDR3 DNA sequence: TGTGCCAGCAGCCCCAGAAAGGGGGGGAGGAACAATGAGCAGTTCTTC.

The chain is built from TRBV3-1 and TRBJ1-5; D gene ambiguous. This CDR3 comprises 15 residues. The V end was cut by 6 bases, the J end by 0 bases, with 12 bases between. The germline V gene has CDR1 LGHDT and CDR2 YNNKEL (reference sequence). The CDR3 DNA reads as TGTGCCAGCAGTGGAGATCTCTATAGCAATCAGCCCCAGCATTTT. It yields the protein CASSGDLYSNQPQHF.